The 20 T cell receptor beta chains below were found in one sample sequenced in a study of CXCR3-negative and CXCR3-positive naive CD8 T cells. UMI-labeled 5' RACE TRB cDNA libraries were prepared from the cells. TCRdb re-called the 5' RACE reads and shows each CDR3 protein once, DNA omitted. Here the sample table reports about 39,000 distinct CDR3 sequences. The sample was naive CXCR3- CD8+ T cells from blood. Sample subset: CD45RO-CCR7+CD27+CD95- naive CD8+ T cells lacking CXCR3 (TNR3-). These receptors came from a human donor in good health. Some clones in this sample may be carry-over from other donors' samples.

This chain joins TRBV29-1 and TRBJ2-7. Per the germline V gene, CDR1 is SQVTM and CDR2 is ANQGSEA. The CDR3 is 12 amino acids. The CDR3: CSVGTGTYEQYF.

The chain uses TRBV2 and TRBJ2-1; as DNA is missing, the TRBD1 call by TCRdb cannot be tested. Germline assignment: CDR1 SNHLY and CDR2 FYNNEI. This CDR3 region has 15 residues. The CDR3 region is CASSGQGAPYNEQFF.

This clonotype registers medium-sized by frequency. The V gene is TRBV5-4, the J gene TRBJ2-1. The CDR3 has 16 residues. CDR1 SGHNT and CDR2 YYREEE come from the germline V gene (reference sequence). This CDR3 reads CASSRSGGSSYNEQFF. The full variable domain, its missing parts supplied by reference TRBV5-4 and TRBJ2-1, is ETGVTQSPTHLIKTRGQQVTLRCSSQSGHNTVSWYQQALGQGPQFIFQYYREEENGRGNFPPRFSGLQFPNYSSELNVNALELDDSALYLCASSRSGGSSYNEQFFGPGTRLTVL.

J is TRBJ2-3 and V is TRBV6-6. There are 15 residues in the CDR3. Germline V gene lookup returns CDR1 MNHNY and CDR2 SVGAGI (reference sequence). CDR3 region: CASSYSMGGADTQYF.

The chain combines TRBV5-6 with TRBJ2-7; TCRdb selects TRBD1, and the lack of DNA leaves this call unchecked. CDR1 SGHDT and CDR2 YYEEEE come from the germline V gene. This CDR3 has 14 residues. CDR3 sequence: CASSFRDRDYEQYF.

This chain uses TRBV7-2 with TRBJ2-7. Looked up from germline, CDR1 is SGHTA and CDR2 is FQGNSA. The CDR3 totals 13 residues. The CDR3 sequence: CASSSSNGDEQYF.

The rearrangement joins TRBV29-1 to TRBJ2-3; the TCRdb call, TRBD1, lacks DNA for checking. Germline CDR1 is SQVTM and CDR2 is ANQGSEA. The CDR3 loop spans 13 amino acids. CDR3 sequence: CSVYGDSTDTQYF.

The genes are TRBV27 and TRBJ2-5; TCRdb outputs TRBD1, but without DNA this stays unchecked. The CDR3 is 14 amino acids. Germline values: CDR1 MNHEY, CDR2 SMNVEV (reference sequence). The CDR3 loop is CASSPGVMRETQYF.

This chain joins TRBV15 and TRBJ2-7; TCRdb's assignment of TRBD1 cannot be checked, as there is no DNA. The CDR3 runs 14 residues. The V gene's germline CDR1 is LNHNV and CDR2 YYDKDF (reference sequence). This CDR3 is CATRDRGRNYEQYF.

The rearrangement links TRBV7-3 to TRBJ1-1. The V gene's germline CDR1 is SGHTA and CDR2 FQGTGA. This CDR3 has 13 amino acids. CDR3 in amino acids: CASSTSLNTEAFF.

This chain uses TRBV12-3 or TRBV12-4 with TRBJ1-1; TCRdb reports TRBD1, a call that lacks DNA to check it against. The CDR3 runs to 13 residues. CDR3: CASSLSGLTEAFF.

V is TRBV28 and J is TRBJ2-7. The germline V gene encodes CDR1 MDHEN and CDR2 SYDVKM. CDR3 length: 14 amino acids. CDR3 sequence: CASSFRVGSGEQYF. The full variable domain, in which reference TRBV28 and TRBJ2-7 provide the parts outside the CDR3, is DVKVTQSSRYLVKRTGEKVFLECVQDMDHENMFWYRQDPGLGLRLIYFSYDVKMKEKGDIPEGYSVSREKKERFSLILESASTNQTSMYLCASSFRVGSGEQYFGPGTRLTVT.

J is TRBJ2-1 and V is TRBV20-1; TCRdb's assignment of TRBD2 cannot be checked, as there is no DNA. Germline V lookup: CDR1 DFQATT, CDR2 SNEGSKA (reference sequence). The CDR3 extends over 14 amino acids. This CDR3 is CSAYSGRARDEQFF.

The V and J genes are TRBV29-1 and TRBJ2-3. This CDR3 is 13 amino acids long. CDR1 is SQVTM, CDR2 ANQGSEA, per germline. CDR3: CSVEEYYTDTQYF.

The V and J genes are TRBV6-4 and TRBJ2-3; the D gene TCRdb calls, TRBD1, cannot be checked with no DNA. Germline values: CDR1 MRHNA, CDR2 SNTAGT. The CDR3 spans 14 residues. The CDR3 spells CASSDSGGSDTQYF.

V usage is TRBV6-5 and J usage is TRBJ2-6. The CDR3 length is 15 residues. The germline gives CDR1 MNHEY, CDR2 SVGAGI. The CDR3 protein is CASSVQLSGANVLTF.

V gene TRBV5-5 combines with J gene TRBJ2-5; TCRdb's D gene call, TRBD2, goes unchecked for lack of DNA. The germline V gene encodes CDR1 SGHKS and CDR2 YYEKEE (reference sequence). The CDR3 extends over 16 amino acids. CDR3 sequence reads: CASISLRGGRQETQYF.

This chain joins TRBV5-8 and TRBJ1-2. The CDR3 contains 15 residues. CDR1 and CDR2 (germline): SGHTS, YDEGEE. The CDR3 loop is CASSSSGHSSYGYTF.

CDR3 sequence reads: CASSYSFPSSISGANVLTF. The V gene is TRBV6-5, the J gene TRBJ2-6. This CDR3 is 19 amino acids long. Germline CDR1 and CDR2: MNHEY and SVGAGI.

This sequence joins TRBV10-3 and TRBJ1-2; TCRdb's assignment of TRBD1 cannot be checked, as there is no DNA. CDR1 is ENHRY and CDR2 is SYGVKD in the germline V gene. The CDR3 is made up of 18 amino acids. CDR3 loop: CAISASILVVEGRNGYTF.